A single T cell receptor (beta chain) is shown here with its context. Antigen: not known. Cultured CD4+ T-cell DNA underwent Oncomine TCR Beta short-read sequencing. TCRdb used MiXCR to reprocess the PCR reads, holding one entry per CDR3 protein. Of fewer than 20,000 distinct CDR3 sequences listed, 45% to 60% are singletons. The data derive from a study of vaccination and CD4 T cells after COVID-19. Regarding treatment: roughly ten-day PBMC culture with coronavirus spike peptide pools or control peptides (ViraFEST assay). CDR1 DFQATT and CDR2 SNEGSKA come from the germline V gene (reference sequence). V lost 6 bases and J lost 1, with 16 bases in between. The CDR3 totals 15 residues.

The TCR sequence derives from a human donor who had recovered from COVID-19. The chain recombines TRBV20-1 with TRBJ1-5; D might be TRBD1 (5 bases). Sample: CD4+ T cells from blood, cultured in vitro, taken before SARS-CoV-2 vaccination. The DNA for the CDR3 is TGCAGTGCGAAGAAACGACGACAGAGCAATCAGCCCCAGCATTTT. It yields the protein CSAKKRRQSNQPQHF.